The 20 T cell receptor beta chains below were found in one sample sequenced in a study of T-cell reconstitution after alpha-beta-depleted transplantation in children (dated by TCRdb to between 2015 and 2016). Receptors were amplified or captured by PCR. The instrument given in TCRdb is Illumina HiSeq 2500. Molecular barcoding was employed in the preparation of TCR libraries, with unique molecular identifiers being used to normalize TCRbeta repertoire quantification. In TCRdb, the public reads were trimmed at Q25 with fastp and aligned with MiXCR, with productive beta chains retained. Records with the same CDR3 protein are collapsed into one entry carrying the most frequent genes and DNA. This sample has 380,000 or so distinct CDR3 sequences in its table, and 13% of those were observed once. In total, the top ten clones hold over 3.5% of the sample. The specimen was PBMCs, collected from the stem cell graft. The receptors were sampled from a human donor who donated a stem cell graft to a child with Fanconi anemia.

V and J are TRBV5-1 and TRBJ1-2, with a weak D call TRBD1 (5 bases). V was cut by 4 bases and J by 7 bases, with 20 bases left in between. Germline assignment: CDR1 SGHRS and CDR2 YFSETQ. The CDR3 sequence is 15 residues long. The CDR3 coding sequence is TGCGCCAGCAGCCCCGGAGGAGAGGGGATACTTGGCTACACCTTC. Translation gives CASSPGGEGILGYTF.

J is TRBJ1-2 and V is TRBV30; D remains unclear. The CDR3 is 14 residues long. The V end was cut by 3 bases, the J end by 2 bases, with 13 bases between. CDR1 is GTSNPN and CDR2 is SVGIG in the germline V gene (reference sequence). The CDR3 coding sequence is TGTGCCTGGAGGGGCTTGCAGTTAAACTATGGCTACACCTTC. This gives the protein CAWRGLQLNYGYTF.

This clonotype has ten or more counts. The chain has TRBV24-1 and TRBJ1-5, with 8 positions matching TRBD1. CDR3 size: 16 residues. The germline V gene has CDR1 KGHDR and CDR2 SFDVKD. V dropped 4 bases and J dropped 4; count of bases not matched to a gene: 8. The DNA of the CDR3 is TGTGCCACCAGTGACCCCGGGACAGGTGCTAATCAGCCCCAGCATTTT. Protein sequence: CATSDPGTGANQPQHF.

This clonotype occurred a few times. The chain couples TRBV2 to TRBJ1-5; no firm D call. From germline, CDR1 is SNHLY and CDR2 FYNNEI. This CDR3 contains 13 residues. Trimming stripped 4 bases from V and 7 bases from J, with 11 bases between. The CDR3 bases are TGTGCCAGCAGTGTTCAAACAAGGCAGCCCCAGCATTTT. Protein: CASSVQTRQPQHF.

At least ten counts were recorded for this clonotype. The gene calls are TRBV4-3 and TRBJ1-1; TRBD1 is a possible D gene (6 bases). The CDR3 has 15 amino acids. CDR1 and CDR2 from the germline V gene are LGHNA and YSLEER. The ends were cut back, 4 bases at V and 2 bases at J, with 14 bases in the middle. The CDR3 coding sequence is TGCGCCAGCAGCCCGTTCGCGGACAGTAACACTGAAGCTTTCTTT. As protein: CASSPFADSNTEAFF.

The chain is built from TRBV20-1 and TRBJ2-2; 7 bases match TRBD2. The CDR3 is made up of 16 amino acids. The germline gives CDR1 DFQATT, CDR2 SNEGSKA (reference sequence). The ends lost 4 bases at V and 4 bases at J; junction bases unmatched: 12. Here the CDR3 reads CSATPSGIAGTGELFF. For the CDR3, the DNA is TGCAGTGCTACCCCTTCGGGTATAGCGGGCACCGGGGAGCTGTTTTTT.

This clonotype has at least ten counts. The chain uses TRBV12-3 or TRBV12-4 and TRBJ2-3, with no clear D. Trimming stripped 6 bases from V and 2 bases from J, with 12 bases between. The CDR3 length is 14 residues. CDR3 sequence reads: CASSLYELTDTQYF. CDR3 DNA sequence: TGTGCCAGCAGCTTATATGAACTCACAGATACGCAGTATTTT.

This chain uses TRBV7-8 with TRBJ2-2; TRBD1 is a possible D gene (6 bases). Looked up from germline, CDR1 is SGHVS and CDR2 is FQNEAQ. The CDR3 spans 15 residues. V was clipped by 1 base and J by 5 bases, with 11 bases between them. The DNA for the CDR3 is TGTGCCAGCAGCTTAGGCCACAGGGAGACCGGGGAGCTGTTTTTT. Its protein product is CASSLGHRETGELFF.

This clonotype was recorded a few times. This chain uses TRBV5-1 with TRBJ2-2; D not resolved. Trimming removed 0 bases from V and 2 bases from J, with 8 bases in between. Looked up from germline, CDR1 is SGHRS and CDR2 is YFSETQ. The CDR3 length is 15 residues. CDR3: CASSLAAINTGELFF. The CDR3 nucleotides are TGCGCCAGCAGCTTGGCAGCCATTAACACCGGGGAGCTGTTTTTT.

This clonotype showed up just a few times. The J gene is TRBJ1-1, the V gene TRBV19; TRBD1 aligns across 8 bases. CDR1 and CDR2 (germline): LNHDA, SQIVND (reference sequence). V trimming: 6 bases; J trimming: 2 bases; junction bases outside the gene matches: 5. There are 14 residues in the CDR3. The CDR3 DNA is TGTGCCAGTAGACACAGGGGGGACAACACTGAAGCTTTCTTT. Its translation: CASRHRGDNTEAFF.

This chain links TRBV11-2 with TRBJ1-2; a possible D gene is TRBD1 (5 bases). V was clipped by 4 bases and J by 5 bases, with 11 bases between them. The CDR3 runs 13 residues. CDR1 SGHAT and CDR2 FQNNGV come from the germline V gene. The CDR3 region has the DNA TGTGCCAGCAGCTGGACACCAACGTATGGCTACACCTTC. Translating it yields CASSWTPTYGYTF.

The V and J genes are TRBV5-6 and TRBJ1-3; D gene unclear. Germline CDR1 and CDR2: SGHDT and YYEEEE. The CDR3 contains 14 residues. V was pared by 3 bases and J by 9 bases, with 16 bases between. CDR3 in amino acids: CASSSPIYEATIYF. The CDR3 region has the DNA TGTGCCAGCAGCTCCCCGATTTATGAGGCCACCATATATTTT. Looking up the rest from reference TRBV5-6 and TRBJ1-3 gives the full variable domain: DAGVTQSPTHLIKTRGQQVTLRCSPKSGHDTVSWYQQALGQGPQFIFQYYEEEERQRGNFPDRFSGHQFPNYSSELNVNALLLGDSALYLCASSSPIYEATIYFGEGSWLTVV.

The V gene is TRBV3-1, the J gene TRBJ1-5; 9 nucleotides agree with TRBD1. V shed 3 bases, J shed 2 bases, and the junction held 5 bases outside the gene matches. This CDR3 has 16 residues. The germline CDR1 and CDR2 sequences are LGHDT and YNNKEL (reference sequence). The CDR3 reads CASSHNDRGGNQPQHF. DNA of the CDR3: TGTGCCAGCAGCCATAATGACAGGGGGGGCAATCAGCCCCAGCATTTT.

The chain has TRBV20-1 and TRBJ2-3; D is possibly TRBD1 or TRBD2 (5 bases each). Trimming pared 0 bases from V and 2 bases from J, leaving 12 bases between. The CDR3 runs 15 residues. In germline, CDR1 is DFQATT, CDR2 SNEGSKA (reference sequence). The DNA for the CDR3 is TGCAGTGCTAGAGAAGCCCAGGGACCCACAGATACGCAGTATTTT. Its protein is CSAREAQGPTDTQYF.

This clonotype was observed a handful of times. The DNA of the CDR3 is TGCAGCGTGCCGGGGGGGGATACGCAGTATTTT. As protein: CSVPGGDTQYF. V usage is TRBV29-1 and J usage is TRBJ2-3, with 8 bases aligning to TRBD2. Trimming cost V 6 bases and J 6 bases; bases outside gene matches: 2. Germline lookup yields CDR1 SQVTM and CDR2 ANQGSEA. The CDR3 is 11 amino acids.

The chain links TRBV12-3 or TRBV12-4 to TRBJ2-3, with TRBD1 identical over 8 bases. The CDR3 is 17 residues long. Germline trimming cut 6 bases from V and 0 bases from J; bases unmatched to any gene: 11. CDR3 in amino acids: CASSSKPGQESTDTQYF. The CDR3 DNA is TGTGCCAGCAGCTCAAAGCCGGGACAGGAAAGCACAGATACGCAGTATTTT.

The chain couples TRBV30 to TRBJ2-1; 11 nucleotides match TRBD2. The CDR3 is 13 residues long. With V trimmed by 7 bases and J by 4 bases, 3 bases remained unmatched. Germline CDR1 and CDR2: GTSNPN and SVGIG (reference sequence). The CDR3 region is CASSGGKYNEQFF. DNA for the CDR3: TGTGCCTCTAGCGGGGGGAAGTACAATGAGCAGTTCTTC.

There are many counts of this clonotype. This sequence joins TRBV28 and TRBJ1-1, with D possibly being TRBD1 (5 bases). The CDR3 runs to 14 residues. Trimming cost V 5 bases and J 1 base, with 11 bases left between them. Germline CDR1 MDHEN, CDR2 SYDVKM. In DNA form, the CDR3 reads TGTGCCAGCAGTCTAACTGGGGGGAACACTGAAGCTTTCTTT. Its protein product is CASSLTGGNTEAFF.

In nucleotides, the CDR3 is TGCAGCGTTGGCCCAGGAGGCAATCAGCCCCAGCATTTT. Its protein product is CSVGPGGNQPQHF. The chain employs TRBV29-1 and TRBJ1-5, with unresolved D. Germline lookup yields CDR1 SQVTM and CDR2 ANQGSEA. The V gene lost 4 bases and the J gene lost 2 bases, with 9 bases spanning the gap. The CDR3 extends over 13 amino acids.

There are many counts of this clonotype. The chain combines TRBV12-3 or TRBV12-4 with TRBJ2-3; 10 nucleotides match TRBD2. V was clipped by 5 bases and J by 1 base; unmatched bases: 3. The CDR3 length is 15 residues. As DNA, the CDR3 is TGTGCCAGCAGTCACGGACTAGCGGGCACAGATACGCAGTATTTT. Its translation is CASSHGLAGTDTQYF.